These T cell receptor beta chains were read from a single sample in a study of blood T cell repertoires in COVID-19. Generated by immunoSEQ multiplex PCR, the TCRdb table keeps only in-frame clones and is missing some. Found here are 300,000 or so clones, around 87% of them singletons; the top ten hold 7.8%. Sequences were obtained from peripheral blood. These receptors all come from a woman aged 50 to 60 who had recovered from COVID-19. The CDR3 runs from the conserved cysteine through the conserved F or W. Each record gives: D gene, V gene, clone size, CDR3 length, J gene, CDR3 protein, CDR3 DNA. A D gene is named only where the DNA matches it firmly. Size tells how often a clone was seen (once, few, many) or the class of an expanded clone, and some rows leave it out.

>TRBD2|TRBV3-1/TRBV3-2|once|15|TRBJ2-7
CASSQAGTSSHEQYF
TGTGCCAGCAGCCAAGCTGGGACTAGCAGCCACGAGCAGTACTTC
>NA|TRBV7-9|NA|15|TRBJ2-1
CASSLGRGYYNEQFF
TGTGCCAGCAGCCTTGGCAGGGGATACTACAATGAGCAGTTCTTC
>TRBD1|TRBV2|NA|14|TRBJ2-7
CASSWDRDQYEQYF
TGTGCCAGCAGTTGGGACAGGGATCAGTACGAGCAGTACTTC
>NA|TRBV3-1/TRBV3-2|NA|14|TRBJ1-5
CASSQFAGGWAQHF
TGTGCCAGCAGCCAATTTGCCGGAGGGTGGGCCCAGCATTTT
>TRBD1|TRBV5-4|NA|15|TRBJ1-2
CASTLGTAIVYGYTF
TGTGCCAGCACCCTCGGGACAGCGATTGTCTATGGCTACACCTTC
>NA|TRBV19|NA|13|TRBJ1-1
CASSIPDWNEAFF
TGTGCCAGTAGTATACCGGACTGGAATGAAGCTTTCTTT
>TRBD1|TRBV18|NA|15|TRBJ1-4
CASSDTGTGGEKLFF
TGTGCCAGCTCAGATACCGGGACAGGGGGCGAAAAACTGTTTTTT
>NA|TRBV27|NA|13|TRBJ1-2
CASSWDKRYGYTF
TGTGCCAGCAGTTGGGACAAGCGCTATGGCTACACCTTC
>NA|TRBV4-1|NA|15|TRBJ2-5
CASSQEGYRVETQYF
TGCGCCAGCAGCCAAGAAGGGTACAGGGTGGAGACCCAGTACTTC
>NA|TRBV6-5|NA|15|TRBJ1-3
CASSFTRDSGNTIYF
TGTGCCAGCAGTTTTACACGGGACTCCGGAAACACCATATATTTT
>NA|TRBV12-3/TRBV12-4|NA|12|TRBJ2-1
CASTLPPSEQFF
TGTGCCAGCACCCTCCCCCCCAGTGAGCAGTTCTTC
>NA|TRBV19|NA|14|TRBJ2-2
CASSIDQNTGELFF
TGTGCCAGTAGTATAGATCAGAACACCGGGGAGCTGTTTTTT
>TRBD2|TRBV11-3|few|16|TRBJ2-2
CASSPASGTNTGELFF
TGTGCCAGCAGCCCTGCTAGCGGAACAAACACCGGGGAGCTGTTTTTT
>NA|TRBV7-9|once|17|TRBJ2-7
CASSLEERLVSTHEQYF
TGTGCCAGCAGCTTAGAGGAGAGACTAGTCTCTACTCACGAGCAGTACTTC
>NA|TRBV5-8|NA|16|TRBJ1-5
CASSSKGRQSNQPQHF
TGTGCCAGCAGCTCCAAGGGCCGACAGAGCAATCAGCCCCAGCATTTT
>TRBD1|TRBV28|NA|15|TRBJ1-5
CASSMGTGGVQPQHF
TGTGCCAGCAGTATGGGGACAGGGGGGGTTCAGCCCCAGCATTTT
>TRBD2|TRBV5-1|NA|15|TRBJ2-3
CASSRDGTSSNTQYF
TGCGCCAGCAGCCGTGACGGGACTAGCTCAAATACGCAGTATTTT
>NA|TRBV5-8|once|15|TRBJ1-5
CASSSQGSGNQPQHF
TGTGCCAGCAGCTCACAGGGCTCGGGCAATCAGCCCCAGCATTTT
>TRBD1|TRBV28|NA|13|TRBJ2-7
CASSSTGVYEQYF
TGTGCCAGCAGTTCCACAGGGGTCTACGAGCAGTACTTC
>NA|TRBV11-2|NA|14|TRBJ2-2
CASSLDMNTGELFF
TGTGCCAGCAGCCTGGACATGAACACCGGGGAGCTGTTTTTT
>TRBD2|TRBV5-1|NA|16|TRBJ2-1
CASSARTSGSYNEQFF
TGCGCCAGCAGCGCCAGGACTAGCGGGTCCTACAATGAGCAGTTCTTC
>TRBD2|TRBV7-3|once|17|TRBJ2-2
CASSLMGLAEESGELFF
TGTGCCAGCAGCTTAATGGGACTAGCGGAGGAAAGCGGGGAGCTGTTTTTT
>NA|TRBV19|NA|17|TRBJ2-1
CASSGPRSRVSYNEQFF
TGTGCCAGTAGTGGCCCCCGGAGCAGGGTCTCCTACAATGAGCAGTTCTTC
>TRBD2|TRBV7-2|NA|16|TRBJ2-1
CASRRSGRDFSNEQFF
TGTGCCAGCAGGCGTAGCGGGAGGGATTTTAGCAATGAGCAGTTCTTC
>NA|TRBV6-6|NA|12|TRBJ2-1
CASSWSDNEQFF
TGTGCCAGCAGTTGGAGTGACAATGAGCAGTTCTTC
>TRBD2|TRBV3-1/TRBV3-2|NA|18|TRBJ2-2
CASSQDWPSGRGPGELFF
TGTGCCAGCAGCCAAGATTGGCCTAGCGGGAGGGGACCCGGGGAGCTGTTTTTT
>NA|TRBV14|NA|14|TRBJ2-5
CASSQVGVQETQYF
TGTGCCAGCAGCCAAGTAGGGGTTCAAGAGACCCAGTACTTC
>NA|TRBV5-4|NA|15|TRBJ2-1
CASSLESYSYNEQFF
TGTGCCAGCAGCTTGGAGAGTTATTCCTACAATGAGCAGTTCTTC
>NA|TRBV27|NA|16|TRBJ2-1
CASSLGQSIGRDEQFF
TGTGCCAGCAGTTTAGGACAGTCAATAGGGCGCGATGAGCAGTTCTTC
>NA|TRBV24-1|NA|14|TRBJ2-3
CATSDTGGTDTQYF
TGTGCCACCAGTGATACCGGGGGCACAGATACGCAGTATTTT
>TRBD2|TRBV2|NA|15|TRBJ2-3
CASSIRLAGTDTQYF
TGTGCCAGCAGCATTAGACTAGCGGGAACAGATACGCAGTATTTT
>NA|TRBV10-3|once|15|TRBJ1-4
CAISESPAGREKLFF
TGTGCCATCAGTGAGTCCCCGGCAGGGCGTGAAAAACTGTTTTTT
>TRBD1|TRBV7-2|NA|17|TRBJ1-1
CASSLKAQGQGYTEAFF
TGTGCCAGCAGCTTAAAGGCCCAAGGACAGGGGTACACTGAAGCTTTCTTT
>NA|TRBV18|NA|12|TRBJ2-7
CASSSDIYEQYF
TGTGCCAGCTCATCAGACATCTACGAGCAGTACTTC
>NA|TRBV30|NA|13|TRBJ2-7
CAWSASAGYEQYF
TGTGCCTGGAGTGCGAGCGCTGGCTACGAGCAGTACTTC
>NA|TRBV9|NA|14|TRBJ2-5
CASTISGREETQYF
TGTGCCAGCACCATATCGGGCAGGGAAGAGACCCAGTACTTC
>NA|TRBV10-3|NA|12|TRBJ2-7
CAISDQGYEQYF
TGTGCCATCAGTGACCAGGGGTACGAGCAGTACTTC
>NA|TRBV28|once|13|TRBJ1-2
CASSLRGLRGYTF
TGTGCCAGCAGTTTAAGGGGTCTACGGGGCTACACCTTC
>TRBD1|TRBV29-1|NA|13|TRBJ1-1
CSVTTGGRAEAFF
TGCAGCGTTACCACAGGGGGCCGGGCTGAAGCTTTCTTT
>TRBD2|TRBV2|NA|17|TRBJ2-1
CASMEERGLAGGNEQFF
TGTGCCAGCATGGAGGAGAGGGGACTAGCGGGGGGGAATGAGCAGTTCTTC
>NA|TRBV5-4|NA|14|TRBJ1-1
CASSNRQADTEAFF
TGTGCCAGCAGCAACAGGCAGGCGGACACTGAAGCTTTCTTT
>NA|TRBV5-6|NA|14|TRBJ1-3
CASSLGTYGNTIYF
TGTGCCAGCAGCTTGGGGACATATGGAAACACCATATATTTT